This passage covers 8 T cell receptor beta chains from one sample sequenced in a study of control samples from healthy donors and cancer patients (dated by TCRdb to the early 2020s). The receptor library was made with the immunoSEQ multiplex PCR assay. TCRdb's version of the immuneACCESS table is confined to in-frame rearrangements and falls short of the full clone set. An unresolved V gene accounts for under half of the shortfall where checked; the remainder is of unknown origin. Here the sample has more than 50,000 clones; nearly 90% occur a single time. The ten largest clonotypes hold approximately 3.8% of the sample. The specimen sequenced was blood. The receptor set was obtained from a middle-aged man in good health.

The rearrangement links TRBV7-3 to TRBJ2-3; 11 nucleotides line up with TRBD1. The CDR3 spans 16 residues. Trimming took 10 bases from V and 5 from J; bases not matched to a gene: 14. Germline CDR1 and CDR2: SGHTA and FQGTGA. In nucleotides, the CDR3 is TGTGCCACCTTCCCCGCGGACAGGGGGCAAGTAGATACGCAGTATTTT. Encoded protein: CATFPADRGQVDTQYF. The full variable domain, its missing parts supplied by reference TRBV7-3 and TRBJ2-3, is GAGVSQTPSNKVTEKGKYVELRCDPISGHTALYWYRQSLGQGPEFLIYFQGTGAADDSGLPNDRFFAVRPEGSVSTLKIQRTERGDSAVYLCATFPADRGQVDTQYFGPGTRLTVL.

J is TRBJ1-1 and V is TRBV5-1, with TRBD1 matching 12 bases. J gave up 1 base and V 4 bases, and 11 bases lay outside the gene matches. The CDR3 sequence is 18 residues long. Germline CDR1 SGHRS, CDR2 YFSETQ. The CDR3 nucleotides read TGCGCCAGCAGCATTAACCCCGGGACAGGGGGCGCGAACACTGAAGCTTTCTTT. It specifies CASSINPGTGGANTEAFF.

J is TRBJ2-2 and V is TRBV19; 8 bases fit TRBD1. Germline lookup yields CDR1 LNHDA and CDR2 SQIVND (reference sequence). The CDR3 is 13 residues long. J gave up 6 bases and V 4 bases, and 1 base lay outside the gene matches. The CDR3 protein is CASSTQGAGELFF. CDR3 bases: TGTGCCAGTAGTACACAGGGGGCCGGGGAGCTGTTTTTT. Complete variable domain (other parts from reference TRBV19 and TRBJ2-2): DGGITQSPKYLFRKEGQNVTLSCEQNLNHDAMYWYRQDPGQGLRLIYYSQIVNDFQKGDIAEGYSVSREKKESFPLTVTSAQKNPTAFYLCASSTQGAGELFFGEGSRLTVL.

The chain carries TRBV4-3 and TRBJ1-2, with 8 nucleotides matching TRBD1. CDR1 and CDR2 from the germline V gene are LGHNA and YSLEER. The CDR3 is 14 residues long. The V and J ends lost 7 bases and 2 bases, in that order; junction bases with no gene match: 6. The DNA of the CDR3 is TGCGCCAGCAACATGCAGGGGGCGAACTATGGCTACACCTTC. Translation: CASNMQGANYGYTF.

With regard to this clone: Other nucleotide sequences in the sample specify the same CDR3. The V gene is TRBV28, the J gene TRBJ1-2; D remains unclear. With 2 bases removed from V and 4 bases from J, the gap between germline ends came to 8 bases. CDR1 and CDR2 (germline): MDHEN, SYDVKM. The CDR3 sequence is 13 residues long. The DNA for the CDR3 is TGTGCCAGCAGTTTAAGAGGGTCCTATGGCTACACCTTC. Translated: CASSLRGSYGYTF.

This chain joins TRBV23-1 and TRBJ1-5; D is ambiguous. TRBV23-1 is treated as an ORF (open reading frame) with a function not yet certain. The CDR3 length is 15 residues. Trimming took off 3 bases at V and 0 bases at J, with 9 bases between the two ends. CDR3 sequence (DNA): TGCGCCAGCAGTCATAGGGCAAATAGCAATCAGCCCCAGCATTTT. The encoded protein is CASSHRANSNQPQHF.

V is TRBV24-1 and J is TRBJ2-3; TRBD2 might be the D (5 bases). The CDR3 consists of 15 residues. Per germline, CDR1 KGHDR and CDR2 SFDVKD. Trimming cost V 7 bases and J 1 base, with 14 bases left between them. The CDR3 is CATSEPGVGTDTQYF. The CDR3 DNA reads TGTGCCACCAGCGAACCCGGGGTGGGCACAGATACGCAGTATTTT.

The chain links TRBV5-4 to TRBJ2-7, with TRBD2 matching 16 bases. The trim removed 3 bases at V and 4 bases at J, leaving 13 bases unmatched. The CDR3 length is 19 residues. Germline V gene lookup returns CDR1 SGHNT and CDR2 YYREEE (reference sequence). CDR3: CASSSGVGGTSGRVYEQYF. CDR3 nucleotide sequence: TGTGCCAGCAGCTCCGGCGTGGGGGGGACTAGCGGGAGGGTTTACGAGCAGTACTTC.